The 10 T cell receptor beta chains below were found in one sample sequenced in a study of blood T cell repertoires in COVID-19. Clones were read by immunoSEQ multiplex PCR, and TCRdb kept only the in-frame ones, dropping some. Here the sample spans some 98,000 clones, more than 65% being singletons. The source material was peripheral blood. Receptors originate from a man between 60 and 75 years old with acute or convalescent COVID-19.

The chain employs TRBV19 and TRBJ1-1, with 12 nucleotides matching TRBD1. There are 17 residues in the CDR3. After removal of 3 bases from V and 4 bases from J, the junction contained 9 bases not matched to a gene. In germline, CDR1 is LNHDA, CDR2 SQIVND (reference sequence). The CDR3 protein is CASSIFRGQGAITEAFF. The CDR3 DNA reads as TGTGCCAGTAGTATCTTTCGGGGACAGGGGGCTATCACTGAAGCTTTCTTT.

The chain carries TRBV15 and TRBJ2-3, with TRBD2 matching 7 bases. The germline gives CDR1 LNHNV, CDR2 YYDKDF (reference sequence). CDR3 size: 16 residues. V dropped 1 base and J dropped 1; count of bases not matched to a gene: 5. The CDR3 sequence is CATSRALAVRTDTQYF. The CDR3, as DNA: TGTGCCACCAGCAGAGCTCTAGCGGTTCGCACAGATACGCAGTATTTT.

Here the CDR3 DNA reads TGTGCCAGCAGGCAACAGGGCTTTGATGGCTACACCTTC. Translation: CASRQQGFDGYTF. The chain links TRBV6-5 to TRBJ1-2; tentative D call: TRBD1 (6 bases). Germline loops: CDR1 MNHEY, CDR2 SVGAGI. The CDR3 is 13 amino acids. Trimming took 6 bases from V and 6 from J, leaving 14 bases between them.

The rearrangement joins TRBV9 to TRBJ1-6; TRBD1 matches at 9 bases. The trim removed 7 bases at V and 7 bases at J, leaving 6 bases unmatched. The V gene's germline CDR1 is SGDLS and CDR2 YYNGEE. This CDR3 region has 14 residues. CDR3 region: CASGGQGMNSPLHF. The CDR3 region has the DNA TGTGCCAGCGGGGGACAGGGAATGAATTCACCCCTCCACTTT.

This sequence joins TRBV19 and TRBJ1-2, with 7 bases aligning to TRBD1. The germline V gene encodes CDR1 LNHDA and CDR2 SQIVND (reference sequence). CDR3 length equals 16 residues. Trimming took 1 base from V and 7 from J; bases not matched to a gene: 12. In DNA, the CDR3 is TGTGCCAGTAGTATAGTATCAGCAACAGGGGTCTCTGGCTACACCTTC. Its translation: CASSIVSATGVSGYTF.

The V and J genes are TRBV5-1 and TRBJ2-1; D unresolved. Per germline, CDR1 SGHRS and CDR2 YFSETQ. The CDR3 sequence is 15 residues long. Trimming pared 0 bases from V and 2 bases from J, leaving 9 bases between. CDR3: CASSLAPLAYNEQFF. The CDR3 bases are TGCGCCAGCAGCTTGGCCCCACTCGCCTACAATGAGCAGTTCTTC.

The chain carries TRBV7-2 and TRBJ1-6; 10 bases are a match to TRBD1. Germline V lookup: CDR1 SGHTA, CDR2 FQGNSA. There are 15 residues in the CDR3. Unmatched junction bases numbered 6, after V lost 4 bases and J lost 9 bases. The CDR3 region is CASSWKGTGASPLHF. The DNA of the CDR3 is TGTGCCAGCAGCTGGAAGGGGACAGGGGCTTCACCCCTCCACTTT.

The V gene is TRBV9, the J gene TRBJ2-3; weak D call: TRBD2 (5 bases). The CDR3 consists of 14 residues. V was cut by 4 bases and J by 2 bases, with 11 bases left in between. Per germline, CDR1 SGDLS and CDR2 YYNGEE. CDR3 sequence reads: CASSSRTVTDTQYF. The DNA of the CDR3 is TGTGCCAGCAGCTCTAGGACTGTCACAGATACGCAGTATTTT.

The chain is built from TRBV21-1 and TRBJ2-1; the table names TRBD1, a call not compared with the DNA. TRBV21-1 is assigned pseudogene status. The CDR3 covers 17 residues. Here the CDR3 reads CASSNRQGAVLWNEQFF. The CDR3 nucleotides are TGTGCCAGCAGCAACAGACAGGGGGCTGTTTTATGGAATGAGCAGTTCTTC.

The chain is built from TRBV19 and TRBJ1-5; D uncertain. The CDR3 spans 14 residues. V lost 7 bases to trimming and J lost 1 base, with 11 bases between them. CDR1 LNHDA and CDR2 SQIVND come from the germline V gene (reference sequence). This CDR3 reads CASNSGFSNQPQHF. The CDR3 DNA sequence: TGTGCCAGTAATTCCGGTTTCAGCAATCAGCCCCAGCATTTT. The variable domain in full, completed from reference TRBV19 and TRBJ1-5, reads DGGITQSPKYLFRKEGQNVTLSCEQNLNHDAMYWYRQDPGQGLRLIYYSQIVNDFQKGDIAEGYSVSREKKESFPLTVTSAQKNPTAFYLCASNSGFSNQPQHFGDGTRLSIL.